The 14 T cell receptor beta chains presented below share a single source sample, sequenced in a study of T cell repertoires in cytomegalovirus infection. The antigens for these receptors are not known. One entry per CDR3 protein, called by TCRdb with MiXCR from the reads. The repertoire holds approximately 390,000 distinct CDR3 sequences, roughly 34% seen once, with roughly 12% in the top ten. The source material was cultured PBMCs, sampled from culture after CMV antigen stimulation. All receptors derive from a human donor in good health (CMV status not recorded). Some clones in this sample may be carry-over from other donors' samples.

V gene TRBV29-1 combines with J gene TRBJ1-4; D gene uncertain. The CDR3 extends over 11 amino acids. V was trimmed by 3 bases and J by 13 bases, leaving 12 bases between them. Germline V gene sequence: CDR1 SQVTM, CDR2 ANQGSEA. The DNA of the CDR3 is TGCAGCGTTGATCCGGGTGAGGGACTGTTTTTT. Its protein is CSVDPGEGLFF.

The chain links TRBV6-8 to TRBJ1-6; D might be TRBD1 (5 bases). Trimming pared 7 bases from V and 7 bases from J, leaving 14 bases between. This CDR3 spans 14 amino acids. The germline CDR1 and CDR2 sequences are MNHGY and SAAAGT. This CDR3 reads CASTPGTDNSPLHF. In DNA form, the CDR3 reads TGTGCCAGCACTCCCGGGACGGACAATTCACCCCTCCACTTT.

The chain uses TRBV7-6 and TRBJ2-6; D call uncertain. The V and J ends lost 2 bases and 2 bases respectively, with 13 bases between them. The V gene's germline CDR1 is SGHVS and CDR2 FNYEAQ. This CDR3 has 17 residues. CDR3 residues: CASSLSAGATGANVLTF. Here the CDR3 DNA reads TGTGCCAGCAGCTTATCCGCCGGAGCTACTGGGGCCAACGTCCTGACTTTC. Based on the CDR3 plus reference TRBV7-6 and TRBJ2-6, the full variable domain is GAGVSQSPRYKVTKRGQDVALRCDPISGHVSLYWYRQALGQGPEFLTYFNYEAQQDKSGLPNDRFSAERPEGSISTLTIQRTEQRDSAMYRCASSLSAGATGANVLTFGAGSRLTVL.

The genes are TRBV2 and TRBJ2-3; 7 bases line up with TRBD1. Germline V CDR1 and CDR2: SNHLY, FYNNEI. J lost 5 bases, V lost 6 bases, and 5 bases had no gene match. The CDR3 covers 13 residues. CDR3 bases: TGTGCCAGCAGCTTACAGGGGTTAGATACGCAGTATTTT. This sequence encodes CASSLQGLDTQYF.

The V gene is TRBV4-3, the J gene TRBJ1-1, with a weak D call TRBD1 (5 bases). V lost 0 bases and J lost 4, with 12 bases in between. The CDR3 consists of 15 residues. Germline V gene data show CDR1 as LGHNA and CDR2 as YSLEER. CDR3 in amino acids: CASSQDPGGVTEAFF. The CDR3 DNA sequence: TGCGCCAGCAGCCAAGATCCGGGGGGTGTCACTGAAGCTTTCTTT.

The rearrangement uses TRBV12-3 or TRBV12-4 and TRBJ1-1; TRBD1 agrees at 7 bases. This CDR3 comprises 13 residues. V was clipped by 5 bases and J by 4 bases; unmatched bases: 4. This CDR3 reads CASSATGATEAFF. The CDR3 coding sequence is TGTGCCAGCAGTGCCACAGGGGCCACTGAAGCTTTCTTT.

This clonotype was recorded many times. The gene calls are TRBV7-2 and TRBJ1-5; D is uncertain. V was clipped by 3 bases and J by 5 bases, with 8 bases between them. CDR1 is SGHTA, CDR2 FQGNSA, per germline. The CDR3 contains 13 residues. The CDR3 sequence: CASSLWLDQPQHF. For the CDR3, the DNA is TGTGCCAGCAGCTTGTGGCTCGATCAGCCCCAGCATTTT.

Here the CDR3 reads CASSYRGQGQETQYF. CDR3 nucleotide sequence: TGTGCCAGCAGTTACCGAGGACAGGGTCAAGAGACCCAGTACTTC. The chain is built from TRBV6-6 and TRBJ2-5; 8 nucleotides align to TRBD1. This CDR3 region has 15 residues. Germline CDR1 and CDR2: MNHNY and SVGAGI (reference sequence). With V trimmed by 2 bases and J by 2 bases, 4 bases remained unmatched.

V and J are TRBV12-3 or TRBV12-4 and TRBJ2-5, with TRBD1 identical over 7 bases. The trim removed 6 bases at V and 3 bases at J, leaving 7 bases unmatched. This CDR3 has 14 residues. In nucleotides, the CDR3 is TGTGCCAGCAGAAGCTCAACAGGGGAAGAGACCCAGTACTTC. Amino acids: CASRSSTGEETQYF.

This clonotype was recorded a few times. The genes are TRBV7-2 and TRBJ2-1; D is possibly TRBD1 or TRBD2 (5 bases each). CDR1 and CDR2 from the germline V gene are SGHTA and FQGNSA. The V end was cut by 5 bases, the J end by 5 bases, with 10 bases between. The CDR3 runs to 13 residues. CDR3 region: CASSLGPHNEQFF. The CDR3 DNA follows: TGTGCCAGCAGCCTGGGACCCCACAATGAGCAGTTCTTC.

This clonotype was counted only a few times. The rearrangement joins TRBV7-2 to TRBJ2-5; 8 bases agree with TRBD1. The germline V gene encodes CDR1 SGHTA and CDR2 FQGNSA. CDR3 length: 15 residues. J was trimmed by 5 bases and V by 7 bases; bases with no gene match: 12. CDR3 DNA: TGTGCCAGCACCCGACGGACAGGGAATTCCGAGACCCAGTACTTC. This encodes CASTRRTGNSETQYF.

This clonotype was counted at least ten times. This sequence joins TRBV7-2 and TRBJ2-3, with unresolved D. Deletions cut 3 bases from V and 2 bases from J, with 0 bases between. The CDR3 loop spans 11 amino acids. CDR1 is SGHTA and CDR2 is FQGNSA in the germline V gene. The CDR3 sequence: CASSFTDTQYF. In DNA, the CDR3 is TGTGCCAGCAGCTTCACAGATACGCAGTATTTT.

This chain uses TRBV20-1 with TRBJ2-1; possible D gene TRBD2, 6 bases. CDR3 size: 15 residues. V was shortened by 0 bases and J by 3 bases, with 12 bases between the two germline ends. CDR1 is DFQATT, CDR2 SNEGSKA, per germline (reference sequence). As DNA, the CDR3 is TGCAGTGCTAGAGATCTGACGGGAGACTACAATGAGCAGTTCTTC. Encoded protein: CSARDLTGDYNEQFF.

The chain links TRBV27 to TRBJ1-6; D uncertain. The ends were cut back, 6 bases at V and 0 bases at J, with 3 bases in the middle. Germline lookup yields CDR1 MNHEY and CDR2 SMNVEV (reference sequence). The CDR3 is 13 amino acids. CDR3 residues: CASSGSYNSPLHF. In DNA form, the CDR3 reads TGTGCCAGCAGCGGCTCCTATAATTCACCCCTCCACTTT.